The clone carrying this T cell receptor beta chain was seen at least ten times. Its antigen is unknown. TCRdb re-derived calls from the 5' RACE reads in MiXCR, one entry per CDR3 protein. Of 35,000 to 40,000 distinct CDR3 sequences in the sample, over 5% were seen once. Germline CDR1 is KGHDR and CDR2 is SFDVKD. V gave up 2 bases and J gave up 5 bases, with 18 bases separating them. The CDR3 totals 16 residues. This record belongs to a study of T-cell memory formation after mild COVID-19. Study-level points and caveats: The study detected some responding clones in pre-infection memory, suggesting cross-reactive memory joined.

V usage is TRBV24-1 and J usage is TRBJ2-7; TRBD2 might be the D (7 bases). This receptor was identified in an adult who had mild COVID-19 (a few samples of this study predate the infection). Cell type and time point are not known. The sequenced sample consisted of PBMCs or a T cell subset sorted from them (not recorded which). The CDR3 bases are TGTGCCACCAGTGATTCTACTAGGGGGAGGGACAACGAGCAGTACTTC. Translation: CATSDSTRGRDNEQYF.